The clone carrying this T cell receptor (beta chain) was recorded once. The CDR3 has 14 residues. V lost 7 bases and J 7 bases, leaving 17 bases between the germline ends. The germline V gene encodes CDR1 MGHDK and CDR2 SYGVNS. This sample stems from a study of blood T cell repertoires in COVID-19. Sequenced by immunoSEQ multiplex PCR; TCRdb stores in-frame clones only, minus some. The sample holds a few hundred thousand clones; 70% to 90% are singletons and the top ten take about 4.1%. This sequence joins TRBV25-1 and TRBJ1-5; no reliable D call. The source of this sequence is a man in his fifties with acute or convalescent COVID-19. The source material was peripheral blood. The CDR3 nucleotides read TGTGCCAGCATCCCCCGAGGGTTGGGCCAGCCCCAGCATTTT. This translates into CASIPRGLGQPQHF.